This T cell receptor beta chain emerged from a study of shared clonotypes between healthy human individuals. Overall study findings and caveats: Rarefaction showed sorted-subset sequencing was incomplete despite large depth.

Sequenced by immunoSEQ multiplex PCR; TCRdb stores in-frame clones only, minus some. The sample includes 2 million to 2.5 million clones, around 95% seen only once; the top ten take around 0.13%. To note about this clone: What it binds is not known.

Trimming removed 0 bases from V and 8 bases from J; junction bases left unmatched: 6. This CDR3 is 15 amino acids long. Germline V CDR1 and CDR2: SGHAT, FQNNGV. The sample comprised naive CD4+ T cells sorted from blood. Subset reported: CD45RA+ positively selected. This clonotype was obtained from a young man in good health. The gene calls are TRBV11-2 and TRBJ2-1; TRBD2 matches at 8 bases. The CDR3 nucleotides are TGTGCCAGCAGCTTAGATGGGACTAGTAGCGATGAGCAGTTCTTC. This sequence encodes CASSLDGTSSDEQFF.